The 30 T cell receptor beta chains given below trace back to one sample, sequenced in a study of CD8 T cells in Susac syndrome. Random hexamers were used to reverse transcribe about 0.45 to 1 ug of RNA. TCRdb redid the calling of the immunoSEQ multiplex PCR reads with MiXCR, one entry per CDR3 protein. Of about 240,000 distinct CDR3 sequences in the sample, roughly 95% were seen once. Sequencing was performed on CD4+ T cells from PBMCs. These receptors originate from a human donor with Susac syndrome.

V usage is TRBV3-1 and J usage is TRBJ2-5, with 9 bases lining up with TRBD2. V gave up 6 bases and J gave up 6 bases; unmatched junction bases: 17. CDR1 is LGHDT and CDR2 is YNNKEL in the germline V gene (reference sequence). This CDR3 has 17 residues. This chain's CDR3 is CASSQLRSSGRLKTQYF. CDR3 nucleotide sequence: TGTGCCAGCAGTCAGCTAAGGAGTAGCGGGAGACTAAAGACCCAGTACTTC.

The V gene is TRBV29-1, the J gene TRBJ2-4; D may be TRBD1 or TRBD2 (7 bases each). Trimming left V 7 bases short and J 0 bases short, with 25 bases between. Germline values: CDR1 SQVTM, CDR2 ANQGSEA. The CDR3 extends over 18 amino acids. The CDR3 spells CSARGQGGTFLAKNIQYF. CDR3 nucleotides: TGCAGCGCCCGGGGGCAGGGGGGGACCTTTTTAGCCAAAAACATTCAGTACTTC.

The chain links TRBV2 to TRBJ2-1; TRBD1 matches 9 bases. Trimming cost V 7 bases and J 9 bases; bases outside gene matches: 13. The germline CDR1 and CDR2 sequences are SNHLY and FYNNEI. The CDR3 sequence is 15 residues long. The CDR3 DNA reads as TGTGCCAGCACCCCTTTGGGACAGGGTACGAGTGAGCAGTTCTTC. It specifies CASTPLGQGTSEQFF. The whole variable domain, remainder taken from reference TRBV2 and TRBJ2-1, is EPEVTQTPSHQVTQMGQEVILRCVPISNHLYFYWYRQILGQKVEFLVSFYNNEISEKSEIFDDQFSVERPDGSNFTLKIRSTKLEDSAMYFCASTPLGQGTSEQFFGPGTRLTVL.

The chain joins TRBV7-2 to TRBJ2-5; D ambiguous. The V end was cut by 0 bases, the J end by 1 base, with 3 bases between. Germline-derived CDR1 and CDR2 are SGHTA and FQGNSA. This CDR3 has 13 residues. The DNA of the CDR3 is TGTGCCAGCAGCTTAGCGTTCCAAGAGACCCAGTACTTC. Amino acids: CASSLAFQETQYF.

The rearrangement links TRBV25-1 to TRBJ2-5; D call uncertain. Germline V gene data show CDR1 as MGHDK and CDR2 as SYGVNS. The V and J ends lost 3 bases and 2 bases respectively, with 16 bases between them. This CDR3 region has 16 residues. The CDR3 nucleotides read TGTGCCAGCAGTGACCCCGTGGATCTGGGGCAAGAGACCCAGTACTTC. Protein product: CASSDPVDLGQETQYF.

The J gene is TRBJ2-1, the V gene TRBV30, with D possibly being TRBD1 or TRBD2 (7 bases each). V was pared by 2 bases and J by 7 bases, with 15 bases between. Germline CDR1 reads GTSNPN; CDR2 reads SVGIG (reference sequence). The CDR3 contains 14 residues. Here the CDR3 reads CAWSQGGVLNEQFF. The CDR3 DNA reads TGTGCCTGGAGTCAGGGGGGGGTTTTGAATGAGCAGTTCTTC.

This chain joins TRBV5-1 and TRBJ1-5; D gene unclear. The CDR3 loop spans 15 amino acids. Germline V gene data show CDR1 as SGHRS and CDR2 as YFSETQ. Between the trimmed V and J ends, which lost 0 bases and 2 bases, there was a span of 9 bases. CDR3 in DNA: TGCGCCAGCAGCTTGGTGCCAACTGGCAATCAGCCCCAGCATTTT. Translation gives CASSLVPTGNQPQHF.

The chain combines TRBV7-9 with TRBJ2-2, with D unresolved. V lost 10 bases to trimming and J lost 4 bases, with 13 bases between them. The CDR3 is 13 amino acids. Germline V gene lookup returns CDR1 SEHNR and CDR2 FQNEAQ (reference sequence). CDR3 nucleotide sequence: TGTGCCAACAACGAGGCTAGCACCGGGGAGCTGTTTTTT. Protein: CANNEASTGELFF.

V is TRBV30 and J is TRBJ1-2; D is unclear. Germline V gene data show CDR1 as GTSNPN and CDR2 as SVGIG (reference sequence). Trimming shortened V by 0 bases and J by 9 bases, and 8 bases separated the two germline ends. The CDR3 contains 11 residues. This CDR3 is CAWSVGVSYTF. The CDR3 DNA reads as TGTGCCTGGAGTGTTGGGGTTAGCTACACCTTC.

Only a few counts were recorded for this clonotype. This chain joins TRBV3-1 and TRBJ1-2; D uncertain. There are 12 residues in the CDR3. V dropped 3 bases and J dropped 4 bases, with 6 bases sitting between them. Looked up from germline, CDR1 is LGHDT and CDR2 is YNNKEL (reference sequence). The CDR3 is CASSQGLYGYTF. The DNA for the CDR3 is TGTGCCAGCAGCCAGGGCCTCTATGGCTACACCTTC.

This chain links TRBV3-1 with TRBJ2-2; TRBD1 is a possible D gene (6 bases). V lost 3 bases and J 1 base, leaving 6 bases between the germline ends. The CDR3 runs 14 residues. CDR1 is LGHDT and CDR2 is YNNKEL in the germline V gene (reference sequence). CDR3 amino acids: CASSQGQNTGELFF. CDR3 nucleotides: TGTGCCAGCAGCCAGGGACAGAACACCGGGGAGCTGTTTTTT.

The J gene is TRBJ2-1, the V gene TRBV7-2, with D perhaps matching TRBD2 (6 bases). V was shortened by 3 bases and J by 7 bases, with 13 bases between the two germline ends. This CDR3 spans 14 amino acids. Germline V CDR1 and CDR2: SGHTA, FQGNSA. CDR3 protein: CASSFQLAANEQFF. CDR3 nucleotides: TGTGCCAGCAGCTTCCAACTAGCAGCGAATGAGCAGTTCTTC.

This chain's CDR3 is CSVEEWVEGGSYNEQFF. As DNA, the CDR3 is TGCAGCGTTGAAGAGTGGGTGGAGGGAGGCTCCTACAATGAGCAGTTCTTC. The genes are TRBV29-1 and TRBJ2-1; tentative D call: TRBD2 (6 bases). The ends were cut back, 0 bases at V and 0 bases at J, with 15 bases in the middle. The CDR3 runs 17 residues. Germline V gene data show CDR1 as SQVTM and CDR2 as ANQGSEA.

This rearrangement joins TRBV18 to TRBJ2-5, with D maybe TRBD1 (5 bases). V lost 1 base and J 4 bases, leaving 13 bases between the germline ends. The CDR3 has 15 residues. Germline CDR1 reads KGHSH; CDR2 reads LQKENI. CDR3 region: CASSPRDSPIETQYF. Written as DNA, the CDR3 is TGTGCCAGCTCACCACGAGACAGCCCCATAGAGACCCAGTACTTC. Together with reference TRBV18 and TRBJ2-5, the CDR3 gives the full variable domain: NAGVMQNPRHLVRRRGQEARLRCSPMKGHSHVYWYRQLPEEGLKFMVYLQKENIIDESGMPKERFSAEFPKEGPSILRIQQVVRGDSAAYFCASSPRDSPIETQYFGPGTRLLVL.

V usage is TRBV30 and J usage is TRBJ2-1; 9 bases match TRBD2. The trim removed 4 bases at V and 7 bases at J, leaving 8 bases unmatched. CDR1 GTSNPN and CDR2 SVGIG come from the germline V gene (reference sequence). This CDR3 has 14 residues. CDR3 nucleotides: TGTGCCTGGAAGGGACTAGCAGGACGAAATGAGCAGTTCTTC. This codes for CAWKGLAGRNEQFF.

This chain uses TRBV3-1 with TRBJ1-3; unclear D gene. The germline V gene encodes CDR1 LGHDT and CDR2 YNNKEL (reference sequence). The CDR3 is 12 residues long. The ends were cut back, 2 bases at V and 2 bases at J, with 1 base in the middle. For the CDR3, the DNA is TGTGCCAGCAGCCAACCTGGAAACACCATATATTTT. Translated, it gives CASSQPGNTIYF.

This clonotype showed up just a few times. The rearrangement joins TRBV7-9 to TRBJ2-1, with 10 bases aligning to TRBD1. The CDR3 has 14 residues. The germline V gene encodes CDR1 SEHNR and CDR2 FQNEAQ (reference sequence). The V and J ends lost 4 bases and 4 bases, in that order; junction bases with no gene match: 1. The CDR3 loop reads CASSSGQGYNEQFF. The CDR3, as DNA: TGTGCCAGCAGCTCGGGACAGGGGTACAATGAGCAGTTCTTC.

The chain links TRBV9 to TRBJ1-2; TRBD1 agrees at 8 bases. This CDR3 has 17 residues. Germline CDR1 and CDR2: SGDLS and YYNGEE. V was clipped by 2 bases and J by 1 base; unmatched bases: 10. This chain's CDR3 is CASSVSPTGGVNYGYTF. As DNA, the CDR3 is TGTGCCAGCAGCGTGAGCCCAACAGGGGGAGTTAACTATGGCTACACCTTC.

This chain links TRBV5-6 with TRBJ2-7, with D possibly being TRBD2 (5 bases). Trimming removed 4 bases from V and 6 bases from J, with 14 bases in between. Per the germline V gene, CDR1 is SGHDT and CDR2 is YYEEEE. This CDR3 has 13 residues. CDR3 nucleotide sequence: TGTGCCAGCAGCCCTGACCCGGCGGGCGAGCAGTACTTC. Residues: CASSPDPAGEQYF.

This clonotype was found once. The chain carries TRBV28 and TRBJ2-1; D possibly uses TRBD1 or TRBD2 (5 bases each). The V end lost 6 bases, the J end lost 6 bases, and 12 bases lay between the germline ends. This CDR3 is 13 amino acids long. CDR1 is MDHEN and CDR2 is SYDVKM in the germline V gene. The CDR3 reads CASRRGPTNEQFF. Here the CDR3 DNA reads TGTGCCAGCAGGAGGGGCCCAACCAATGAGCAGTTCTTC. The complete variable domain, with remaining parts taken from reference TRBV28 and TRBJ2-1, reads DVKVTQSSRYLVKRTGEKVFLECVQDMDHENMFWYRQDPGLGLRLIYFSYDVKMKEKGDIPEGYSVSREKKERFSLILESASTNQTSMYLCASRRGPTNEQFFGPGTRLTVL.

This chain links TRBV19 with TRBJ2-2, with 14 bases that match TRBD2. The CDR3 consists of 17 residues. The V segment lost 7 bases and the J segment 4 bases; nucleotides outside the gene matches: 8. CDR1 and CDR2 (germline): LNHDA, SQIVND (reference sequence). In DNA form, the CDR3 reads TGTGCCAGTACCAGGACTAGCGGGAGGATACGCACCGGGGAGCTGTTTTTT. It codes for CASTRTSGRIRTGELFF.

The chain is built from TRBV29-1 and TRBJ2-5; D unclear. The V end was cut by 1 base, the J end by 1 base, with 7 bases between. This CDR3 is 13 amino acids long. CDR1 is SQVTM, CDR2 ANQGSEA, per germline. The CDR3 coding sequence is TGCAGCGTTGAAGCATTACCCCAAGAGACCCAGTACTTC. Its protein is CSVEALPQETQYF. The full variable domain, completed using reference TRBV29-1 and TRBJ2-5, is SAVISQKPSRDICQRGTSLTIQCQVDSQVTMMFWYRQQPGQSLTLIATANQGSEATYESGFVIDKFPISRPNLTFSTLTVSNMSPEDSSIYLCSVEALPQETQYFGPGTRLLVL.

The rearrangement links TRBV2 to TRBJ2-1; 13 nucleotides match TRBD2. J gave up 5 bases and V 7 bases, and 2 bases lay outside the gene matches. Germline V gene sequence: CDR1 SNHLY, CDR2 FYNNEI. The CDR3 consists of 14 residues. The CDR3 DNA reads as TGTGCCAGCAAGGGACTAGCGGGACACAATGAGCAGTTCTTC. This sequence encodes CASKGLAGHNEQFF.

This chain joins TRBV30 and TRBJ1-2; D remains unclear. V lost 1 base to trimming and J lost 8 bases, with 8 bases between them. There are 11 residues in the CDR3. Germline V gene data show CDR1 as GTSNPN and CDR2 as SVGIG (reference sequence). The CDR3 sequence: CAWSGARGYTF. DNA for the CDR3: TGTGCCTGGAGTGGGGCCCGCGGCTACACCTTC.

This clonotype was seen only once. The chain uses TRBV18 and TRBJ1-3; 8 bases fit TRBD1. The CDR3 has 18 residues. Germline V gene sequence: CDR1 KGHSH, CDR2 LQKENI. V lost 3 bases to trimming and J lost 3 bases; unmatched junction nucleotides: 13. CDR3 residues: CASSPRGQATSGGNTIYF. The CDR3 bases are TGTGCCAGCTCACCGAGGGGACAGGCCACCTCTGGTGGAAACACCATATATTTT.

DNA of the CDR3: TGTGCCAGCGGAGACCCCACCTACGAGCAGTACTTC. Translating gives CASGDPTYEQYF. V and J are TRBV12-3 or TRBV12-4 and TRBJ2-7; no reliable D call. This CDR3 spans 12 amino acids. Trimming pared 8 bases from V and 2 bases from J, leaving 10 bases between.

V and J are TRBV5-4 and TRBJ2-5; 9 bases are a match to TRBD2. The CDR3 totals 16 residues. V was pared by 2 bases and J by 5 bases, with 10 bases of the junction left unmatched. Germline CDR1 and CDR2: SGHNT and YYREEE (reference sequence). The CDR3 region has the DNA TGTGCCAGCAGCTTCGTATTAGCGGGAGCCGGCGAGACCCAGTACTTC. Amino acids: CASSFVLAGAGETQYF.

This chain joins TRBV3-1 and TRBJ2-1; D is unresolved. Trimming removed 4 bases at V and 5 bases at J, with 15 bases between. CDR1 and CDR2 (germline): LGHDT, YNNKEL (reference sequence). The CDR3 runs 15 residues. The DNA for the CDR3 is TGTGCCAGCAGCCGTGGTCTCTCAGGCAACAATGAGCAGTTCTTC. This encodes CASSRGLSGNNEQFF.

V and J are TRBV4-1 and TRBJ2-7, with D tentatively TRBD2 (5 bases). This CDR3 region has 15 residues. Germline-derived CDR1 and CDR2 are MGHRA and YSYEKL. V lost 1 base and J 4 bases, leaving 14 bases between the germline ends. The CDR3 DNA is TGCGCCAGCAGCCAAGTCGCCGACTATCTGTACGAGCAGTACTTC. Translated, it gives CASSQVADYLYEQYF.

V and J are TRBV20-1 and TRBJ2-1, with D uncertain. The V gene lost 4 bases and the J gene lost 5 bases, with 3 bases spanning the gap. The CDR3 contains 10 residues. The germline gives CDR1 DFQATT, CDR2 SNEGSKA (reference sequence). CDR3 sequence reads: CSANNNEQFF. The CDR3 DNA follows: TGCAGTGCTAATAACAATGAGCAGTTCTTC.